This T cell receptor (beta chain) appears in the sequencing data of a study of cytomegalovirus exposure and HLA in healthy donors. Findings and limits, study-wide: Previous analysis showed most TCR beta V segments were productive about 87% or about 30% of the time.

Primers for the PCR totalled 60 Vbeta and 13 Jbeta. TCRdb's table, derived via immunoSEQ multiplex PCR, lists solely in-frame clones and lacks some. The sample includes some 200,000 clones, about 80% seen only once; the top ten take roughly 15%. As regards this clone: Its antigen remains unidentified.

The ends were cut back, 10 bases at V and 5 bases at J, with 15 bases in the middle. The CDR3 consists of 14 residues. Germline CDR1 and CDR2: LNHDA and SQIVND (reference sequence). The chain is built from TRBV19 and TRBJ1-6; TRBD1 might be the D (5 bases). The TCR comes from a man aged 35-49 years in good health and CMV-seronegative. Sequencing used PBMCs. CDR3 region: CATNVGRDNSPLHF. For the CDR3, the DNA is TGTGCCACCAACGTTGGCAGGGATAATTCACCCCTCCACTTT.